Following are 22 T cell receptor beta chains from one sample sequenced in a study of T cells in localized non-small cell lung cancer. The protocol was immunoSEQ multiplex PCR, while the TCRdb copy is restricted to in-frame clones and leaves out a portion. This table has approximately 22,000 clones, more than 85% appearing once. The sequencing used PBMCs, collected before any cancer treatment. The source of these receptors is a man aged 35 to 69 with stage II squamous cell lung carcinoma.

In this sample, this clone turned up once. One end of the junction is discordant with germline, which a read error may explain. This rearrangement joins TRBV7-9 to TRBJ1-2; 9 positions agree with TRBD1. Germline loops: CDR1 SEHNR, CDR2 FQNEAQ (reference sequence). The length of the CDR3 is 11 residues. The DNA of the CDR3 is TGTGCCAGCAGCTTAGATGGGACAGGGTCCTTC. Translating it yields CASSLDGTGSF. The full variable domain, its missing parts supplied by reference TRBV7-9 and TRBJ1-2, is DTGVSQNPRHKITKRGQNVTFRCDPISEHNRLYWYRQTLGQGPEFLTYFQNEAQLEKSRLLSDRFSAERPKGSFSTLEIQRTEQGDSAMYLCASSLDGTGSFGSGTRLTVV.

This sequence joins TRBV10-2 and TRBJ1-5; D gene ambiguous. With 2 bases removed from V and 2 bases from J, the gap between germline ends came to 7 bases. The CDR3 consists of 14 residues. The germline CDR1 and CDR2 sequences are WSHSY and SAAADI. CDR3 DNA: TGCGCCAGCAGTGAGGTTGCAGGCAATCAGCCCCAGCATTTT. It yields the protein CASSEVAGNQPQHF.

CDR3 amino acids: CASSPPADTQYF. In DNA form, the CDR3 reads TGTGCCAGCAGCCCGCCCGCAGATACGCAGTATTTT. The J gene is TRBJ2-3, the V gene TRBV7-9; no definite D call. CDR3 length equals 12 residues. Trimming removed 5 bases at V and 4 bases at J, with 7 bases between. The germline gives CDR1 SEHNR, CDR2 FQNEAQ (reference sequence).

J is TRBJ1-2 and V is TRBV19; D gene uncertain. The CDR3 contains 13 residues. V lost 5 bases, J lost 2 bases, and 9 bases lay in between. Germline assignment: CDR1 LNHDA and CDR2 SQIVND (reference sequence). Here the CDR3 reads CASSASGNYGYTF. The DNA of the CDR3 is TGTGCCAGTAGTGCCTCCGGCAACTATGGCTACACCTTC. Complete variable domain (other parts from reference TRBV19 and TRBJ1-2): DGGITQSPKYLFRKEGQNVTLSCEQNLNHDAMYWYRQDPGQGLRLIYYSQIVNDFQKGDIAEGYSVSREKKESFPLTVTSAQKNPTAFYLCASSASGNYGYTFGSGTRLTVV.

The CDR3 spells CASSPTGQALFPLTNEQFF. DNA for the CDR3: TGTGCCAGCAGCCCGACCGGACAGGCCCTGTTCCCCCTTACTAATGAGCAGTTCTTC. The V call is TRBV7-2, the J call TRBJ2-1; 7 nucleotides agree with TRBD1. J was trimmed by 7 bases and V by 5 bases; bases with no gene match: 23. Germline assignment: CDR1 SGHTA and CDR2 FQGNSA. The CDR3 totals 19 residues.

V gene TRBV5-1 combines with J gene TRBJ2-7; D might be TRBD1 (5 bases). Looked up from germline, CDR1 is SGHRS and CDR2 is YFSETQ. Between the trimmed V and J ends, which lost 4 bases and 4 bases, there was a span of 6 bases. The CDR3 covers 11 residues. CDR3 coding DNA: TGCGCCAGCAGCGACAGTTACGAGCAGTACTTC. Its translation is CASSDSYEQYF.

As for this clone: The junction does not match germline at one end; this may be a read error. J is TRBJ2-1 and V is TRBV28; 7 bases are shared with TRBD2. This CDR3 spans 13 amino acids. Germline values: CDR1 MDHEN, CDR2 SYDVKM. In DNA, the CDR3 is TGTGCCAGCAGCTTATCGCCTAGCGGAGTGCAGTTCTTC. This codes for CASSLSPSGVQFF.

This chain uses TRBV14 with TRBJ2-5, with a weak D call TRBD1 (6 bases). The CDR3 has 17 amino acids. Germline V gene data show CDR1 as SGHDN and CDR2 as FVKESK. V lost 4 bases, J lost 5 bases, and 23 bases lay in between. CDR3 DNA sequence: TGTGCCAGCAGCCTCCAAAAAAGCAACAGGGTTCAGGAGACCCAGTACTTC. Translation: CASSLQKSNRVQETQYF.

The CDR3 DNA sequence: TGTGCCAGCGCAACCCAGCGGGAGGGTACCTACGAGCAGTACTTC. Residues: CASATQREGTYEQYF. The chain employs TRBV27 and TRBJ2-7; 10 nucleotides align to TRBD2. CDR1 is MNHEY and CDR2 is SMNVEV in the germline V gene (reference sequence). V lost 8 bases and J lost 2; bases outside the gene matches: 9. This CDR3 region has 15 residues.

This chain uses TRBV19 with TRBJ2-1; 8 bases match TRBD2. With 8 bases clipped from V and 3 bases from J, the junction kept 6 bases outside the gene matches. The CDR3 runs 14 residues. Germline CDR1 and CDR2: LNHDA and SQIVND (reference sequence). CDR3 sequence: CASGERGHYNEQFF. CDR3 sequence (DNA): TGTGCCAGTGGGGAGCGGGGGCACTACAATGAGCAGTTCTTC.

This rearrangement joins TRBV6-5 to TRBJ1-2; 10 nucleotides line up with TRBD1. The germline V gene has CDR1 MNHEY and CDR2 SVGAGI. The CDR3 runs 13 residues. The ends lost 10 bases at V and 6 bases at J; junction bases unmatched: 8. The DNA for the CDR3 is TGTGCCATCCGGGACAGGGGATCGGATGGCTACACCTTC. It is translated as CAIRDRGSDGYTF.

The V and J genes are TRBV6-5 and TRBJ1-3, with 7 bases identical to TRBD1. V lost 3 bases and J lost 7; bases outside the gene matches: 12. The CDR3 runs to 16 residues. From germline, CDR1 is MNHEY and CDR2 SVGAGI. This CDR3 reads CASSYYGQGEQNTIYF. The CDR3, as DNA: TGTGCCAGCAGTTATTACGGTCAGGGGGAACAGAACACCATATATTTT.

The rearrangement uses TRBV18 and TRBJ1-1; 9 bases fit TRBD1. From germline, CDR1 is KGHSH and CDR2 LQKENI. Losses at the gene ends were 6 bases for V and 4 bases for J; bases not matched to a gene: 15. The CDR3 is 17 residues long. The CDR3 here is CASSLVPGQGTATEAFF. The CDR3 DNA reads as TGTGCCAGCTCCCTAGTCCCGGGACAGGGAACGGCCACTGAAGCTTTCTTT.

J is TRBJ2-3 and V is TRBV15; TRBD2 is a possible D gene (7 bases). Trimming pared 8 bases from V and 7 bases from J, leaving 13 bases between. The CDR3 length is 12 residues. Looked up from germline, CDR1 is LNHNV and CDR2 is YYDKDF (reference sequence). The CDR3 sequence is CATGGGGNTQYF. In DNA form, the CDR3 reads TGTGCCACCGGGGGGGGCGGAAATACGCAGTATTTT.

In nucleotides, the CDR3 is TGTGCCAGCAGCTCCGGGTCCTCGATGAACACCGGGGAGCTGTTTTTT. This codes for CASSSGSSMNTGELFF. This chain joins TRBV7-6 and TRBJ2-2; no definite D call. CDR1 and CDR2 (germline): SGHVS, FNYEAQ. V was shortened by 4 bases and J by 1 base, with 13 bases between the two germline ends. The CDR3 consists of 16 residues.

The rearrangement links TRBV2 to TRBJ1-5, with D unresolved. Trimming pared 7 bases from V and 7 bases from J, leaving 11 bases between. Per germline, CDR1 SNHLY and CDR2 FYNNEI. This CDR3 region has 12 residues. CDR3 in DNA: TGTGCCAGCATGGGCGAGGTCCAGCCCCAGCATTTT. Protein product: CASMGEVQPQHF.

The gene calls are TRBV6-1 and TRBJ1-3; D not certain. CDR1 MNHNS and CDR2 SASEGT come from the germline V gene. CDR3 size: 13 residues. Trimming cost V 4 bases and J 2 bases, with 6 bases left between them. DNA for the CDR3: TGTGCCAGCAGTGCACAAACTGGAAACACCATATATTTT. Translation gives CASSAQTGNTIYF.

The gene calls are TRBV30 and TRBJ2-7; a possible D gene is TRBD2 (5 bases). The CDR3 runs to 13 residues. Per germline, CDR1 GTSNPN and CDR2 SVGIG (reference sequence). Trimming shortened V by 3 bases and J by 5 bases, and 14 bases separated the two germline ends. The CDR3 sequence: CAWSAGPGNEQYF. The CDR3 DNA reads TGTGCCTGGAGCGCGGGCCCCGGGAACGAGCAGTACTTC.

This clone was found once. The CDR3 is CASSPKKLAGYANTGELFF. CDR3 DNA: TGTGCCAGCTCACCAAAGAAACTAGCGGGCTACGCGAACACCGGGGAGCTGTTTTTT. The V gene is TRBV18, the J gene TRBJ2-2; 9 bases agree with TRBD2. CDR1 is KGHSH, CDR2 LQKENI, per germline. The CDR3 length is 19 residues. V lost 2 bases, J lost 0 bases, and 10 bases stayed unmatched.

The DNA of the CDR3 is TGTGCCAGCAGTAAGGGCCCCCTCTACGAGCAGTACTTC. Residues: CASSKGPLYEQYF. The chain is built from TRBV28 and TRBJ2-7; D is ambiguous. V gave up 5 bases and J gave up 3 bases, with 11 bases separating them. The germline CDR1 and CDR2 sequences are MDHEN and SYDVKM. The CDR3 sequence is 13 residues long.

This chain connects TRBV29-1 to TRBJ1-2; 7 nucleotides agree with TRBD1. Germline V gene data show CDR1 as SQVTM and CDR2 as ANQGSEA. With 2 bases clipped from V and 0 bases from J, the junction kept 6 bases outside the gene matches. CDR3 length: 15 amino acids. The CDR3 is CSVEREGQTNYGYTF. The CDR3 bases are TGCAGCGTTGAAAGGGAGGGACAGACTAACTATGGCTACACCTTC.

Written as DNA, the CDR3 is TGCGCCAGCAGCCAAGCTTCCTATGAACCCCTCCACTTT. It translates to CASSQASYEPLHF. The chain links TRBV4-3 to TRBJ1-6, with unresolved D. The germline V gene encodes CDR1 LGHNA and CDR2 YSLEER. The length of the CDR3 is 13 residues. Trimming removed 1 base from V and 12 bases from J, with 10 bases in between.